This T cell receptor (beta chain) appears in the sequencing data of a study of cytomegalovirus exposure and HLA in healthy donors. PCR involved 60 Vbeta and 13 Jbeta primers. The method was immunoSEQ multiplex PCR; TCRdb's version includes in-frame clones alone and lacks a portion of them. The sample carries roughly 200,000 clones, over 70% recorded once. Study-wide results and limits: Approximately 18,000 TCR beta sequences were associated with HLA alleles at 0.05 false discovery rate in a later analysis. Common viral pathogens (according to a later analysis) appeared linked to several of the most significant clusters. Later analysis demonstrated an association between a missense DCLRE1C variant and TCR beta V- and J-gene trimming.

The germline CDR1 and CDR2 sequences are MNHEY and SMNVEV (reference sequence). CDR3 length: 14 residues. The V segment lost 7 bases and the J segment 3 bases; nucleotides outside the gene matches: 7. About this clone: The antigen is undetermined.

This chain connects TRBV27 to TRBJ2-7; 9 positions agree with TRBD1. Sequenced: PBMCs. This sequence originates from a man aged 35 to 55 in good health and CMV-seronegative. CDR3 bases: TGTGCCAGCAACCCCACAGGGGGCCTCTACGAGCAGTACTTC. Translated, it gives CASNPTGGLYEQYF.